This T cell receptor (beta chain) was identified during a study of cytomegalovirus exposure and HLA in healthy donors. This CDR3 has 16 amino acids. Germline V gives CDR1 SGHNT, CDR2 YENEEA. PCR involved 60 Vbeta and 13 Jbeta primers. Method: immunoSEQ multiplex PCR; TCRdb's copy keeps in-frame clones and lacks some. The sample holds 99,000 or so clones, over 75% seen once. This clone was recorded only once. The chain joins TRBV11-3 to TRBJ2-5, with 7 bases lining up with TRBD1. Gene TRBJ2-7 matches the end of the DNA better, so the J call may be wrong. This clonotype was sampled from a woman aged 40 to 55 in good health and CMV-seropositive. Sequencing was performed on PBMCs. The DNA for the CDR3 is TGTGCCAGCAGCTTAAATGCTCTGGGACAGAGCTACGAGCAGTACTTC. Amino acids: CASSLNALGQSYEQYF.